This TCR beta chain came from a study of T-cell memory formation after mild COVID-19 (dated by TCRdb to the early 2020s). The study in broad terms: Most TCR sequence clusters were specific to one of the two donors. The cohort was made up of two young adult volunteers, one female and one male, who were previously healthy. T-cell clones expanding and contracting after mild COVID-19 in a couple of donors were tracked by longitudinal TCRalpha and TCRbeta repertoire sequencing.

TCRdb lists the instrument as Illumina NovaSeq 6000. cDNA libraries for TCRalpha and TCRbeta were prepared by 5'RACE using constant-segment primers, with sample barcodes and unique molecular identifiers added. Trizol reagent was used to extract RNA from every sample. Library amplification was performed in two PCR steps, and a second sample barcode and Illumina TruSeq adapters were introduced in the second step. Libraries were sequenced on an Illumina NovaSeq with 2 x 150 bp paired-end reads. The authors processed their data as follows. The reads were demultiplexed and collapsed into UMI-guided consensus sequences using migec v1.2.7. With mixcr v2.1.11, UMI consensuses were aligned to TRA and TRB V and J templates and assembled into clonotypes. A clonotype was counted as expanded or contracted only when both edgeR and NoisET called the clonotype significant, with the noise models trained on biological replicates. For edgeR calls, the thresholds were a false discovery rate-adjusted p below 0.01 and a log2 fold-change of 1. As an exploratory analysis of dynamics, max-normalized trajectories of the 1000 most abundant clonotypes were examined with PCA combined with hierarchical clustering. Separately sequenced CD4+ and CD8+ repertoires were used to assign the CD4 or CD8 phenotype of responding clones. Starting from the raw public reads, TCRdb applied fastp trimming at Q25, assembled clones with MiXCR and retained in-frame beta chains. Each entry is one CDR3 protein sequence, shown with its most common DNA and genes. The V and J calls and clone size are TCRdb's, not the authors'. The sample data list fewer than 500,000 distinct CDR3 sequences, and 25% of these were observed just once. Approximately 13% of the sample is taken by the ten largest.

This clonotype was found a few times. Its antigen is still unknown. Within one base of it there is no much larger clone, and no base qualities were kept. Ficoll-Paque density gradient centrifugation was used to isolate PBMCs. What the study reported, not specific to this receptor: Some responding clones were detected in pre-infection memory, which suggested that pre-existing cross-reactive memory T cells had joined the SARS-CoV-2 response. Only two mild cases were covered by the study, and larger cohorts that include severe cases with pre-infection samples were considered necessary. Contracting CD4+ clones were found mainly in CM and EM memory subsets, while CD8+ clones were enriched in EMRA. Balanced CD4/CD8 phenotypes were observed for clones contracting from day 15 to 85, whereas a bias towards CD4+ was observed for a second wave of clones expanding from day 15 to 37. Whether the second-wave clones peaking on day 37 were SARS-CoV-2 specific was not confirmed.

Based on the germline V gene (reference sequence), the CDR1 and CDR2 sequences are LNHDA and SQIVND. V drops 6 bases and J drops 9 bases, leaving 12 bases in between. The CDR3 runs 12 amino acids, cysteine and phenylalanine included. Of the read, only the CDR3 DNA is kept; its 36 bases are in frame from base 1. Recombination linked TRBV19 to TRBJ2-1; a tentative D match to TRBD1 spans 6 bases. The clonotype was recovered from an adult woman who had mild COVID-19 (a few samples of this study predate the infection). The sample titles of this study are shuffled in the database, so cell type and time point are left out; the donor was told from shared clones. Sequencing was carried out using PBMCs or a T cell subset sorted from them (not recorded which). The bases are TGTGCCAGTAGGATGGGGGCAGGTGAGCAGTTCTTC. It translates as CASRMGAGEQFF.